These 8 T cell receptor beta chains were all obtained from the same sample, sequenced in a study of post-analysis software for immune sequencing data. Study-level points and caveats: With TRBV5-6, TRBV5-1 and TRBV20-1 included, a handful of TRBV segments were more frequent in patients than in controls.

Libraries were made from TCR beta cDNA, and they carried unique molecular identifiers. TCRdb called the PCR reads again in MiXCR, with one record for every CDR3 protein. Here the sample spans approximately 730,000 distinct CDR3 sequences, less than 35% being singletons. No antigens are known for them. The source material was blood. These receptor sequences come from a girl aged 10-17 years with multiple sclerosis.

This clonotype was observed at least ten times. The rearrangement links TRBV20-1 to TRBJ2-7; unclear D gene. With 0 bases removed from V and 7 bases from J, the gap between germline ends came to 13 bases. The CDR3 is made up of 13 amino acids. Germline lookup yields CDR1 DFQATT and CDR2 SNEGSKA (reference sequence). This chain's CDR3 is CSARDIMAREQYF. As DNA, the CDR3 is TGCAGTGCTAGAGACATTATGGCGAGAGAGCAGTACTTC.

This rearrangement joins TRBV7-9 to TRBJ1-4, with 8 positions matching TRBD1. Germline loops: CDR1 SEHNR, CDR2 FQNEAQ (reference sequence). This CDR3 is 15 amino acids long. V lost 5 bases, J lost 4 bases, and 6 bases stayed unmatched. In DNA form, the CDR3 reads TGTGCCAGCAGCCCAGGGACAGGCCTTAATGAAAAACTGTTTTTT. Its protein is CASSPGTGLNEKLFF.

Only a few counts were recorded for this clonotype. This chain joins TRBV5-5 and TRBJ1-4; D is unresolved. V lost 0 bases to trimming and J lost 2 bases, with 8 bases between them. There are 15 residues in the CDR3. CDR1 SGHKS and CDR2 YYEKEE come from the germline V gene (reference sequence). The CDR3 bases are TGTGCCAGCAGCTTGGGGGTTACGACTAATGAAAAACTGTTTTTT. Protein product: CASSLGVTTNEKLFF.

This clonotype was counted a few times. The chain combines TRBV10-3 with TRBJ2-3; D remains ambiguous. V lost 4 bases to trimming and J lost 2 bases, with 13 bases between them. Germline CDR1 is ENHRY and CDR2 is SYGVKD. There are 15 residues in the CDR3. DNA of the CDR3: TGTGCCATCAGTGGGAGACAATCCGACACAGATACGCAGTATTTT. Protein product: CAISGRQSDTDTQYF.

Comment on this clonotype: A much bigger clone sits one base away, suggesting this may be a read error. CDR3 sequence: CANSQVPEGIQYF. CDR3 DNA: TGTGCCAACAGCCAAGTACCCGAGGGCATTCAGTACTTC. This rearrangement joins TRBV3-1 to TRBJ2-4; weak D call: TRBD2 (5 bases). CDR1 LGHDT and CDR2 YNNKEL come from the germline V gene (reference sequence). This CDR3 is built from 13 residues.

This clonotype appeared many times. The rearrangement joins TRBV29-1 to TRBJ2-7; D ambiguous. Germline values: CDR1 SQVTM, CDR2 ANQGSEA. This CDR3 has 12 amino acids. V shed 4 bases and J shed 3 bases, with 10 bases lying between them. In DNA form, the CDR3 reads TGCAGCGTTGGGGCAGATTACTACGAGCAGTACTTC. Residues: CSVGADYYEQYF.

This clonotype was counted a few times. The chain joins TRBV21-1 to TRBJ2-4; TRBD2 is taken as the D call from the table, unchecked against the DNA. TRBV21-1 is deemed a pseudogene. This CDR3 comprises 15 residues. The CDR3: CATSGGILAKNIQYF. The CDR3 DNA follows: TGTGCCACCTCTGGAGGGATACTAGCCAAAAACATTCAGTACTTC.

This clonotype was recorded at least ten times. V usage is TRBV7-2 and J usage is TRBJ2-7; D might be TRBD1 or TRBD2, each matching 6 bases. CDR3 length: 15 residues. In germline, CDR1 is SGHTA, CDR2 FQGNSA. The V end was cut by 3 bases, the J end by 6 bases, with 18 bases between. CDR3 residues: CASSFSPYRDSEQYF. CDR3 nucleotide sequence: TGTGCCAGCAGCTTTTCCCCTTACAGGGACTCCGAGCAGTACTTC.